Shown below are 15 T cell receptor beta chains from a single sample sequenced in a study of shared T cell receptors in the human thymus. Only in-frame clones appear in the TCRdb table, and some are missing; sequencing was by immunoSEQ multiplex PCR. This sample has about 380,000 clones; roughly 94% occur once, and the top ten carry roughly 0.021%. Material for sequencing was thymocytes. The source is a human donor.

The CDR3 sequence: CASSPLRGVNQPQHF. CDR3 nucleotides: TGTGCCAGCAGTCCCCTGCGGGGGGTCAATCAGCCCCAGCATTTT. The J gene is TRBJ1-5, the V gene TRBV2; possibly TRBD1 for D (5 bases). Germline V gives CDR1 SNHLY, CDR2 FYNNEI. V lost 5 bases and J lost 3, with 14 bases in between. CDR3 length equals 15 residues.

This clone was detected only a few times. The chain employs TRBV7-4 and TRBJ1-1; TRBD1 is a possible D gene (6 bases). The V end was cut by 0 bases, the J end by 1 base, with 9 bases between. The V gene's germline CDR1 is SGHVT and CDR2 SQSDAQ. CDR3 length: 15 amino acids. CDR3 nucleotide sequence: TGTGCCAGCAGCTTAGCGCACAGGGCGAACACTGAAGCTTTCTTT. Its translation: CASSLAHRANTEAFF.

In DNA form, the CDR3 reads TGTGCCAGTAGCAATCACACAGGGTCGTTTACCTACGAGCAGTACTTC. Translated, it gives CASSNHTGSFTYEQYF. The genes are TRBV19 and TRBJ2-7; maybe TRBD1 (6 bases). CDR3 length: 16 residues. CDR1 and CDR2 (germline): LNHDA, SQIVND (reference sequence). Between the trimmed V and J ends, which lost 6 bases and 2 bases, there was a span of 20 bases.

This chain connects TRBV4-3 to TRBJ2-2; possibly TRBD2 for D (5 bases). The CDR3 extends over 16 amino acids. V lost 4 bases to trimming and J lost 1 base, with 13 bases between them. The germline V gene encodes CDR1 LGHNA and CDR2 YSLEER. CDR3 loop: CASSRNPGKNTGELFF. The CDR3 nucleotides read TGCGCCAGCAGCCGAAACCCGGGAAAGAACACCGGGGAGCTGTTTTTT.

CDR3 loop: CASSLPSVLDKNIQYF. The DNA of the CDR3 is TGTGCCAGCAGCCTGCCATCGGTGCTGGATAAAAACATTCAGTACTTC. The V call is TRBV4-2, the J call TRBJ2-4; D is undetermined. The CDR3 has 16 residues. CDR1 is LGHNA and CDR2 is YNFKEQ in the germline V gene. The V gene lost 4 bases and the J gene lost 4 bases, with 17 bases spanning the gap.

This clone was detected only a few times. The chain employs TRBV7-9 and TRBJ1-1; D uncertain. The CDR3 consists of 9 residues. V lost 8 bases to trimming and J lost 8 bases, with 6 bases between them. In germline, CDR1 is SEHNR, CDR2 FQNEAQ (reference sequence). CDR3 in amino acids: CASGMEAFF. For the CDR3, the DNA is TGTGCCAGCGGAATGGAAGCTTTCTTT.

The genes are TRBV9 and TRBJ2-1; possibly TRBD1 or TRBD2 for D (5 bases each). The CDR3 length is 14 residues. Trimming took 3 bases from V and 8 from J, leaving 15 bases between them. From germline, CDR1 is SGDLS and CDR2 YYNGEE. The CDR3 coding sequence is TGTGCCAGCAGCGAGGGACGACCTCGGGATGAGCAGTTCTTC. Translation gives CASSEGRPRDEQFF.

The V and J genes are TRBV15 and TRBJ2-3; 7 nucleotides line up with TRBD2. The V and J ends lost 1 base and 6 bases, in that order; junction bases with no gene match: 31. Germline V gene data show CDR1 as LNHNV and CDR2 as YYDKDF (reference sequence). CDR3 length: 23 amino acids. CDR3 sequence reads: CATSRGGSHRDYYWKKMGDTQYF. The CDR3 coding sequence is TGTGCCACCAGCAGAGGCGGGAGCCACCGGGACTACTACTGGAAGAAGATGGGGGATACGCAGTATTTT.

The rearrangement links TRBV19 to TRBJ2-6, with 8 bases that match TRBD1. The CDR3 length is 15 residues. The germline gives CDR1 LNHDA, CDR2 SQIVND (reference sequence). J was trimmed by 2 bases and V by 10 bases; bases with no gene match: 7. The CDR3 DNA is TGTGCCACCCGGACAGGGAGGCCTGGGGCCAACGTCCTGACTTTC. Translated, it gives CATRTGRPGANVLTF.

The V gene is TRBV5-4, the J gene TRBJ2-5; possibly TRBD1 for D (7 bases). V lost 4 bases to trimming and J lost 5 bases, with 21 bases between them. CDR1 SGHNT and CDR2 YYREEE come from the germline V gene (reference sequence). This CDR3 has 16 residues. The DNA for the CDR3 is TGTGCCAGCAGCCCGGAGGGGGCCCCTTGGGTTGAGACCCAGTACTTC. Amino acids: CASSPEGAPWVETQYF.

This chain links TRBV5-6 with TRBJ2-3, with 11 bases aligning to TRBD2. V trimming: 0 bases; J trimming: 0 bases; junction bases outside the gene matches: 6. Looked up from germline, CDR1 is SGHDT and CDR2 is YYEEEE. The CDR3 runs to 18 residues. The CDR3 here is CASSLGRTSGFSTDTQYF. The CDR3 nucleotides read TGTGCCAGCAGCTTGGGGCGGACTAGCGGGTTTAGCACAGATACGCAGTATTTT.

The chain joins TRBV28 to TRBJ1-2; no firm D call. With 0 bases removed from V and 5 bases from J, the gap between germline ends came to 10 bases. Germline CDR1 reads MDHEN; CDR2 reads SYDVKM. The CDR3 is 14 residues long. The CDR3 loop is CASSLCGPGYGYTF. The DNA for the CDR3 is TGTGCCAGCAGTTTATGTGGGCCAGGTTATGGCTACACCTTC.

This chain uses TRBV28 with TRBJ1-5; D is undetermined. The CDR3 has 13 residues. CDR1 and CDR2 (germline): MDHEN, SYDVKM. Between the trimmed V and J ends, which lost 6 bases and 0 bases, there was a span of 6 bases. The CDR3 loop is CASRGLSNQPQHF. As DNA, the CDR3 is TGTGCCAGCAGAGGGCTTAGCAATCAGCCCCAGCATTTT.

This sequence joins TRBV6-4 and TRBJ1-5, with D unclear. The CDR3 has 13 amino acids. Trimming took off 0 bases at V and 4 bases at J, with 4 bases between the two ends. The germline CDR1 and CDR2 sequences are MRHNA and SNTAGT. This CDR3 is CASSDSLNQPQHF. DNA for the CDR3: TGTGCCAGCAGTGACTCGTTGAATCAGCCCCAGCATTTT.

The genes are TRBV10-1 and TRBJ2-7; D is unclear. V was shortened by 11 bases and J by 6 bases, with 5 bases between the two germline ends. Germline lookup yields CDR1 WNHNN and CDR2 SYGVQD (reference sequence). This CDR3 is 8 amino acids long. The CDR3 sequence: CAGSEQYF. DNA for the CDR3: TGCGCCGGGTCCGAGCAGTACTTC.